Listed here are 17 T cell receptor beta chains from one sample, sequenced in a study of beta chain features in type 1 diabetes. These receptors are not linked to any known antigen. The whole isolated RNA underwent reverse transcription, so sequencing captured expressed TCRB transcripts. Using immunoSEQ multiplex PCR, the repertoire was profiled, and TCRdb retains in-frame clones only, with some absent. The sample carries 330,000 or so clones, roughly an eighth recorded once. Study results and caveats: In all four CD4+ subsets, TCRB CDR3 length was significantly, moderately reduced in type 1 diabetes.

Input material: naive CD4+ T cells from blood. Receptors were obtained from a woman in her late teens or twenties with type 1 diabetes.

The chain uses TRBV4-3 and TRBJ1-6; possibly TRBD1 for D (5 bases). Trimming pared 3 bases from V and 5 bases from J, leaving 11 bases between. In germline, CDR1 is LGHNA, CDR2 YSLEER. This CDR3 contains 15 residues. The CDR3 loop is CASSHGGAHNSPLHF. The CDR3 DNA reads TGCGCCAGCAGCCATGGAGGGGCCCATAATTCACCCCTCCACTTT.

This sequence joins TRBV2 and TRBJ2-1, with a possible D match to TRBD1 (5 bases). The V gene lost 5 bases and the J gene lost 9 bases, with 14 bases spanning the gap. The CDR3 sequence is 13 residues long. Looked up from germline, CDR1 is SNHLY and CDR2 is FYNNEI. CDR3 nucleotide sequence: TGTGCCAGCAGTCCTGACTGGCAGGGTGAGCAGTTCTTC. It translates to CASSPDWQGEQFF.

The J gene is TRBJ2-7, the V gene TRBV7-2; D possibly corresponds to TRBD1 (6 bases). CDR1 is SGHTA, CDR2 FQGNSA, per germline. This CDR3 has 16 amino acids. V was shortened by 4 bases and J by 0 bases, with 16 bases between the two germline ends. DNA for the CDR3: TGTGCCAGCAGCTCTAAGGGGGACACAAACTCCTACGAGCAGTACTTC. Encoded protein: CASSSKGDTNSYEQYF.

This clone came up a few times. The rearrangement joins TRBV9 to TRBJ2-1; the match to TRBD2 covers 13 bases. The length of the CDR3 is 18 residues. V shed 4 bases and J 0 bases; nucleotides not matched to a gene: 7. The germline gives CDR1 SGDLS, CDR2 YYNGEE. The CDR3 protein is CASSLRTSGSGSYNEQFF. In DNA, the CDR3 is TGTGCCAGCAGCTTACGGACTAGCGGGAGCGGCTCCTACAATGAGCAGTTCTTC.

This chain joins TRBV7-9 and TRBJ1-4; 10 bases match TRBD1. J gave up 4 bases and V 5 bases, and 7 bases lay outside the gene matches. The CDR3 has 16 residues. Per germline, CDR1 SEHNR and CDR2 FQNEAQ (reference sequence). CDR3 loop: CASSPGTGVRNEKLFF. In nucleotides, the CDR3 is TGTGCCAGCAGCCCCGGGACAGGGGTCCGTAATGAAAAACTGTTTTTT.

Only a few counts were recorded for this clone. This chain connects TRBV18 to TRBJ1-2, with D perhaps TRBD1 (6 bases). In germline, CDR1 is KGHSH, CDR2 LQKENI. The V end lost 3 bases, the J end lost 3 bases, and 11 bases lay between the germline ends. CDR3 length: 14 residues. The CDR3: CASSPRTDDYGYTF. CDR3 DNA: TGTGCCAGCTCACCGAGGACAGACGACTATGGCTACACCTTC. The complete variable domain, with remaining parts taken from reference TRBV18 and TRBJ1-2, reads NAGVMQNPRHLVRRRGQEARLRCSPMKGHSHVYWYRQLPEEGLKFMVYLQKENIIDESGMPKERFSAEFPKEGPSILRIQQVVRGDSAAYFCASSPRTDDYGYTFGSGTRLTVV.

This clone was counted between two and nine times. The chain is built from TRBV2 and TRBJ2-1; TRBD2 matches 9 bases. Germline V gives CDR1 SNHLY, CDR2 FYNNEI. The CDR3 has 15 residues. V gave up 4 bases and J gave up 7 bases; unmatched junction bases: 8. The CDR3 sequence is CASSVRREGLNEQFF. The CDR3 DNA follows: TGTGCCAGCAGTGTGAGGCGGGAGGGCCTGAATGAGCAGTTCTTC.

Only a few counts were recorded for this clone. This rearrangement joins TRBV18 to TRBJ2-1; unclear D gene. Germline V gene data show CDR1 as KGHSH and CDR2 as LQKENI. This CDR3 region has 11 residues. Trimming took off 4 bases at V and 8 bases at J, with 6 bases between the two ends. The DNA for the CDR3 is TGTGCCAGCTCACGACGGGATGAGCAGTTCTTC. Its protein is CASSRRDEQFF. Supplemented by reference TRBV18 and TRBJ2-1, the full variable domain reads NAGVMQNPRHLVRRRGQEARLRCSPMKGHSHVYWYRQLPEEGLKFMVYLQKENIIDESGMPKERFSAEFPKEGPSILRIQQVVRGDSAAYFCASSRRDEQFFGPGTRLTVL.

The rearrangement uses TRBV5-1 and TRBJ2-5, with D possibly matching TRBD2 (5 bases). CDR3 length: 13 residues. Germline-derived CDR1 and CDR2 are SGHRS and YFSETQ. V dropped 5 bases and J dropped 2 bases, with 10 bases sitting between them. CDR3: CASRAGEQETQYF. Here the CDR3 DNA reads TGCGCCAGCAGGGCCGGGGAACAAGAGACCCAGTACTTC.

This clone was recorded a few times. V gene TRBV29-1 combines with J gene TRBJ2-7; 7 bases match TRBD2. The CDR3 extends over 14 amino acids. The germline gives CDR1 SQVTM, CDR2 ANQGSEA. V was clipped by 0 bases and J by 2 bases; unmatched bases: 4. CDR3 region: CSVEDPSGTYEQYF. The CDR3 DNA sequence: TGCAGCGTTGAAGATCCTAGCGGTACCTACGAGCAGTACTTC.

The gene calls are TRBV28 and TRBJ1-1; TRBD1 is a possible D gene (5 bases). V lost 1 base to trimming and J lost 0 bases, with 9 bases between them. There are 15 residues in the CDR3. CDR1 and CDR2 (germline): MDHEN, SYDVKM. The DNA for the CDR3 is TGTGCCAGCAGTTTATCTTCCAGGGTGAACACTGAAGCTTTCTTT. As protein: CASSLSSRVNTEAFF.

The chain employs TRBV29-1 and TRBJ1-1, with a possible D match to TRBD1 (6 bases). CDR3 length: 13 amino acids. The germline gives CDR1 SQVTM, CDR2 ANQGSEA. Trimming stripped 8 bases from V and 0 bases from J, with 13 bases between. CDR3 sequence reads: CSSQGQLNTEAFF. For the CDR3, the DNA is TGCAGCTCACAAGGACAGCTGAACACTGAAGCTTTCTTT.

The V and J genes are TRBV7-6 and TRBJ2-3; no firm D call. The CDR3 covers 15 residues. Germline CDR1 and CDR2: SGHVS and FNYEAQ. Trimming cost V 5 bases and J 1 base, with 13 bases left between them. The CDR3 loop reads CASSGWASGTDTQYF. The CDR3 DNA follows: TGTGCCAGCAGCGGGTGGGCCTCAGGCACAGATACGCAGTATTTT.

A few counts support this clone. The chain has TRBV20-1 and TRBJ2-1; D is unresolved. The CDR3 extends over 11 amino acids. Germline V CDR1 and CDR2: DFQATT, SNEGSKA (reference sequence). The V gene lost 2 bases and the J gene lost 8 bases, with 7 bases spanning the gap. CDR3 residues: CSARRADEQFF. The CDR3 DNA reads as TGCAGTGCTAGACGCGCGGATGAGCAGTTCTTC.

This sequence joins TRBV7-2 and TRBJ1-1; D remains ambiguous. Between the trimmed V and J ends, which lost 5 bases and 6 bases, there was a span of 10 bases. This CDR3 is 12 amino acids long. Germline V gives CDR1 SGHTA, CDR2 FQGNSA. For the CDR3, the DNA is TGTGCCAGCAGCCCACTCTTTTCTGAAGCTTTCTTT. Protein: CASSPLFSEAFF.

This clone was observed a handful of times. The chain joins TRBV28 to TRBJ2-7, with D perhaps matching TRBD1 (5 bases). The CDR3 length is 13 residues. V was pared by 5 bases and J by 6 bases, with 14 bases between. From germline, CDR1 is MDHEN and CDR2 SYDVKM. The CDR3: CASSPGWGGEQYF. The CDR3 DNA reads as TGTGCCAGCAGTCCTGGGTGGGGCGGCGAGCAGTACTTC.

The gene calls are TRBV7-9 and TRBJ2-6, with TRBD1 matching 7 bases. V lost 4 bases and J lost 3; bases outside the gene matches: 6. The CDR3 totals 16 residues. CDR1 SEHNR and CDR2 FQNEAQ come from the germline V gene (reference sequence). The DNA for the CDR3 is TGTGCCAGCAGCTGGATACAGGGGAGTGGGGCCAACGTCCTGACTTTC. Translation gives CASSWIQGSGANVLTF.